Presented here are 28 T cell receptor beta chains from one specimen sequenced in a study of shared T cell receptors in the human thymus. Repertoires were generated with immunoSEQ multiplex PCR, while TCRdb's copy carries only in-frame clones and drops some. The sample lists about 660,000 clones, approximately 87% occurring once. Another study also made use of these data, one on human thymus T cells.

Sequencing was done on a sample of thymocytes. These TCRs come from a boy under two years old with a congenital heart defect.

The J gene is TRBJ2-1, the V gene TRBV5-5, with 7 bases lining up with TRBD1. The CDR3 extends over 17 amino acids. Germline CDR1 reads SGHKS; CDR2 reads YYEKEE (reference sequence). V trimming: 0 bases; J trimming: 6 bases; junction bases outside the gene matches: 12. CDR3: CASSLVGKGATLNEQFF. In nucleotides, the CDR3 is TGTGCCAGCAGCTTGGTGGGGAAGGGGGCGACCCTCAATGAGCAGTTCTTC.

The chain couples TRBV29-1 to TRBJ1-1, with D tentatively TRBD1 (5 bases). CDR3 length equals 14 residues. The germline V gene encodes CDR1 SQVTM and CDR2 ANQGSEA. Trimming took off 1 base at V and 7 bases at J, with 16 bases between the two ends. CDR3 coding DNA: TGCAGCGTTGAAGGCGAGAAGGGGAGGAGTGAAGCTTTCTTT. It is translated as CSVEGEKGRSEAFF.

The V call is TRBV10-3, the J call TRBJ2-2; 10 bases are a match to TRBD2. Germline CDR1 ENHRY, CDR2 SYGVKD. Germline trimming cut 2 bases from V and 4 bases from J; bases unmatched to any gene: 4. The CDR3 is made up of 16 amino acids. The CDR3 reads CAISEKREGPTGELFF. CDR3 nucleotides: TGTGCCATCAGTGAGAAGCGGGAGGGCCCCACCGGGGAGCTGTTTTTT.

The J gene is TRBJ1-5, the V gene TRBV5-1; 7 nucleotides match TRBD1. Germline V lookup: CDR1 SGHRS, CDR2 YFSETQ. V was clipped by 4 bases and J by 4 bases; unmatched bases: 8. The CDR3 length is 15 residues. The CDR3 sequence: CASSRSGTANQPQHF. CDR3 in DNA: TGCGCCAGCAGCCGATCCGGGACAGCTAATCAGCCCCAGCATTTT.

The rearrangement links TRBV11-2 to TRBJ1-2, with 8 bases aligning to TRBD1. The CDR3 has 14 residues. Unmatched junction bases numbered 6, after V lost 1 base and J lost 8 bases. The germline gives CDR1 SGHAT, CDR2 FQNNGV. The CDR3 DNA sequence: TGTGCCAGCAGCTTAGGGACAGGGATCGGCGGCTACACCTTC. Residues: CASSLGTGIGGYTF.

The V gene is TRBV9, the J gene TRBJ1-1, with D maybe TRBD1 (5 bases). The CDR3 extends over 15 amino acids. Germline CDR1 and CDR2: SGDLS and YYNGEE. Trimming left V 0 bases short and J 2 bases short, with 11 bases between. The CDR3 protein is CASSVVPRVNTEAFF. The CDR3 DNA follows: TGTGCCAGCAGCGTAGTGCCCAGGGTTAACACTGAAGCTTTCTTT.

This clone was counted only a few times. The chain uses TRBV19 and TRBJ2-3; the D gene is possibly TRBD2 (6 bases). Germline V gives CDR1 LNHDA, CDR2 SQIVND (reference sequence). V was trimmed by 5 bases and J by 1 base, leaving 13 bases between them. The CDR3 covers 15 residues. CDR3 protein: CASSRRDSCTDTQYF. CDR3 coding DNA: TGTGCCAGTAGTCGCCGGGACTCATGCACAGATACGCAGTATTTT.

The chain is built from TRBV11-2 and TRBJ2-2; 10 nucleotides match TRBD2. The CDR3 is 15 residues long. The junction had 7 bases not matched to a gene; V was cut back by 5 bases and J by 7 bases. CDR1 and CDR2 (germline): SGHAT, FQNNGV. The CDR3 bases are TGTGCCAGCAGCCCCGCTAGCGGGAGTAGCGGGGAGCTGTTTTTT. This encodes CASSPASGSSGELFF.

The CDR3 coding sequence is TGTGCCAGCAGTTTATCCGTGGGGGGATTAAGCAATCAGCCCCAGCATTTT. Protein sequence: CASSLSVGGLSNQPQHF. The chain joins TRBV27 to TRBJ1-5; possible D gene TRBD1, 5 bases. The CDR3 extends over 17 amino acids. Germline V gene sequence: CDR1 MNHEY, CDR2 SMNVEV (reference sequence). V was trimmed by 0 bases and J by 1 base, leaving 13 bases between them.

This clone was seen only a few times. The chain carries TRBV28 and TRBJ1-1; D is ambiguous. Trimming took off 7 bases at V and 4 bases at J, with 13 bases between the two ends. The germline CDR1 and CDR2 sequences are MDHEN and SYDVKM. The CDR3 is 13 amino acids. CDR3 amino acids: CASTPTDSTEAFF. In DNA form, the CDR3 reads TGTGCCAGCACACCAACAGATTCCACTGAAGCTTTCTTT.

This rearrangement joins TRBV19 to TRBJ2-3, with 12 bases lining up with TRBD1. V was pared by 4 bases and J by 8 bases, with 10 bases of the junction left unmatched. The CDR3 has 16 residues. The germline V gene encodes CDR1 LNHDA and CDR2 SQIVND (reference sequence). The CDR3 DNA is TGTGCCAGTAGTACCGGACAAGGGACAGGGGGCGGTACGCAGTATTTT. Protein: CASSTGQGTGGGTQYF.

The chain has TRBV5-3 and TRBJ2-3, with no clear D. TRBV5-3 is an open reading frame, and its role is uncertain. The length of the CDR3 is 15 residues. V lost 5 bases and J lost 7, with 20 bases in between. The CDR3 region has the DNA TGTGCCAGAAGAGTTGGTAGCCGAACCACCTATACGCAGTATTTT. Its translation: CARRVGSRTTYTQYF.

Comment on this clone: The CDR3 carries no conserved terminal phenylalanine or tryptophan, so it likely arises from a read error. The DNA is left out, because the CDR3 cannot be placed on it with certainty; the CDR3 is given as TCRdb lists it. V and J are TRBV7-9 and TRBJ2-7; the table assigns TRBD2, which was not confirmed against the DNA. From its first to its last residue, the CDR3 has 13 amino acids. Germline lookup yields CDR1 SEHNR and CDR2 FQNEAQ (reference sequence). CDR3 residues: CASTPEGGRPPTN.

CDR3 sequence: CASSPSGQQETQYF. DNA of the CDR3: TGTGCCAGCAGCCCCTCGGGACAGCAAGAGACCCAGTACTTC. The V gene is TRBV9, the J gene TRBJ2-5; TRBD1 agrees at 7 bases. The germline V gene encodes CDR1 SGDLS and CDR2 YYNGEE. Trimming at V came to 4 bases and at J to 2 bases, leaving 5 bases not matched to a gene. This CDR3 spans 14 amino acids.

The rearrangement links TRBV14 to TRBJ2-7, with a tentative D call TRBD2 (6 bases). This CDR3 has 17 residues. CDR1 is SGHDN, CDR2 FVKESK, per germline. The ends were cut back, 4 bases at V and 2 bases at J, with 21 bases in the middle. CDR3 amino acids: CASSRGLALATTYEQYF. The CDR3 DNA sequence: TGTGCCAGCAGCCGCGGCCTCGCCCTAGCGACGACCTACGAGCAGTACTTC.

V and J are TRBV4-2 and TRBJ2-7; no firm D call. V shed 4 bases and J shed 0 bases, with 16 bases lying between them. Germline loops: CDR1 LGHNA, CDR2 YNFKEQ. This CDR3 has 16 residues. CDR3 nucleotides: TGTGCCAGCAGCCCCCATCGGTCCTTTCGCTCCTACGAGCAGTACTTC. Translation: CASSPHRSFRSYEQYF.

The chain has TRBV2 and TRBJ2-7, with 8 positions matching TRBD2. With V trimmed by 3 bases and J by 7 bases, 8 bases remained unmatched. The CDR3 contains 14 residues. Germline V lookup: CDR1 SNHLY, CDR2 FYNNEI. CDR3 DNA sequence: TGTGCCAGCAGTGATTATCGGCCGGGGGGGGAGCAGTACTTC. Its translation is CASSDYRPGGEQYF.

The V gene is TRBV5-3, the J gene TRBJ2-7; tentative D call: TRBD2 (6 bases). TRBV5-3 is an ORF for which the function is uncertain. V lost 3 bases, J lost 3 bases, and 13 bases lay in between. The CDR3 spans 14 residues. CDR3 coding DNA: TGTGCCAGAAGCTGGGACTCCTCCTGCTACGAGCAGTACTTC. Protein product: CARSWDSSCYEQYF.

The rearrangement uses TRBV6-1 and TRBJ2-3; TRBD1 might be the D (6 bases). The CDR3 covers 14 residues. V lost 5 bases, J lost 0 bases, and 9 bases lay in between. In germline, CDR1 is MNHNS, CDR2 SASEGT. The CDR3 region has the DNA TGTGCCAGCAGTCCCCAGGGGAGCACAGATACGCAGTATTTT. Protein product: CASSPQGSTDTQYF.

The chain couples TRBV15 to TRBJ2-1; D is undetermined. CDR3 length: 14 residues. Germline V gene lookup returns CDR1 LNHNV and CDR2 YYDKDF (reference sequence). The germline V and J ends were trimmed by 4 bases and 3 bases, with 10 bases remaining between them. As DNA, the CDR3 is TGTGCCACCAGCAACGGAGAGCACTACAATGAGCAGTTCTTC. It encodes CATSNGEHYNEQFF. Drawing the rest from reference TRBV15 and TRBJ2-1, the complete variable domain is DAMVIQNPRYQVTQFGKPVTLSCSQTLNHNVMYWYQQKSSQAPKLLFHYYDKDFNNEADTPDNFQSRRPNTSFCFLDIRSPGLGDTAMYLCATSNGEHYNEQFFGPGTRLTVL.

The gene calls are TRBV18 and TRBJ2-7, with D perhaps matching TRBD1 (6 bases). Per germline, CDR1 KGHSH and CDR2 LQKENI. CDR3 length: 18 amino acids. Trimming took off 0 bases at V and 3 bases at J, with 21 bases between the two ends. The CDR3 protein is CASSPPSGGEAADYEQYF. For the CDR3, the DNA is TGTGCCAGCTCACCACCGTCTGGGGGCGAGGCGGCCGACTACGAGCAGTACTTC.

CDR3 region: CASSESRLAGLTYEQYF. The DNA for the CDR3 is TGCGCCAGCAGTGAGTCGAGACTAGCGGGCCTGACCTACGAGCAGTACTTC. This chain links TRBV10-1 with TRBJ2-7, with TRBD2 identical over 10 bases. The junction had 7 bases not matched to a gene; V was cut back by 0 bases and J by 2 bases. CDR1 and CDR2 from the germline V gene are WNHNN and SYGVQD (reference sequence). This CDR3 is built from 17 residues.

The chain uses TRBV7-2 and TRBJ2-7; D is possibly TRBD2 (5 bases). V lost 2 bases to trimming and J lost 7 bases, with 18 bases between them. CDR3 length: 15 residues. From germline, CDR1 is SGHTA and CDR2 FQGNSA. This CDR3 reads CASSLCETTLGEQYF. The CDR3 nucleotides are TGTGCCAGCAGCTTATGTGAGACTACCTTGGGGGAGCAGTACTTC. Using reference TRBV7-2 and TRBJ2-7 for the parts outside the CDR3, the full variable domain is GAGVSQSPSNKVTEKGKDVELRCDPISGHTALYWYRQSLGQGLEFLIYFQGNSAPDKSGLPSDRFSAERTGGSVSTLTIQRTQQEDSAVYLCASSLCETTLGEQYFGPGTRLTVT.

The rearrangement uses TRBV28 and TRBJ2-7; D unclear. V was shortened by 6 bases and J by 2 bases, with 23 bases between the two germline ends. This CDR3 has 17 amino acids. CDR1 is MDHEN, CDR2 SYDVKM, per germline. The DNA for the CDR3 is TGTGCCAGCAGGTCGGCGGAGCCTTGTGTCCAAACCTACGAGCAGTACTTC. It is translated as CASRSAEPCVQTYEQYF.

This sequence joins TRBV30 and TRBJ2-1, with 8 bases lining up with TRBD2. V was clipped by 0 bases and J by 5 bases; unmatched bases: 15. In germline, CDR1 is GTSNPN, CDR2 SVGIG (reference sequence). The CDR3 is 18 amino acids. The CDR3 protein is CAWSVGWGGGRKNNEQFF. Written as DNA, the CDR3 is TGTGCCTGGAGTGTTGGTTGGGGTGGCGGGAGGAAGAACAATGAGCAGTTCTTC.

The V gene is TRBV20-1, the J gene TRBJ2-3; no definite D call. Germline-derived CDR1 and CDR2 are DFQATT and SNEGSKA (reference sequence). Deletions cut 2 bases from V and 2 bases from J, with 2 bases between. This CDR3 contains 11 residues. CDR3: CSARHTDTQYF. The DNA of the CDR3 is TGCAGTGCTAGACACACAGATACGCAGTATTTT.

The chain is built from TRBV7-9 and TRBJ1-5; 7 bases map to TRBD1. Losses at the gene ends were 8 bases for V and 10 bases for J; bases not matched to a gene: 8. The CDR3 sequence is 12 residues long. Germline V lookup: CDR1 SEHNR, CDR2 FQNEAQ (reference sequence). The CDR3 loop is CASGDREGPQHF. The CDR3 region has the DNA TGTGCCAGCGGTGACAGGGAAGGACCCCAGCATTTT.

The J gene is TRBJ1-1, the V gene TRBV27, with TRBD1 matching over 8 bases. The CDR3 is made up of 17 amino acids. Germline lookup yields CDR1 MNHEY and CDR2 SMNVEV (reference sequence). V was clipped by 2 bases and J by 1 base; unmatched bases: 9. The CDR3 coding sequence is TGTGCCAGCAGTTTACTTACATTGGGGACAGGGAACACTGAAGCTTTCTTT. Residues: CASSLLTLGTGNTEAFF.